These 25 T cell receptor beta chains were sequenced from one sample in a study of T cell repertoires in cytomegalovirus infection. For these TCRs, the target antigens are not known. In TCRdb, the reads were re-called with MiXCR into one record per CDR3 protein. The sample records fewer than 900,000 distinct CDR3 sequences, about 29% being singletons. This sample comprised cultured CD8+ T cells from PBMCs, obtained from culture after CMV antigen stimulation. The receptors shown here come from a human donor in good health (CMV status not recorded). Some clones in this sample may be carry-over from other donors' samples.

This chain connects TRBV6-5 to TRBJ2-1; D is uncertain. The CDR3 extends over 13 amino acids. CDR1 MNHEY and CDR2 SVGAGI come from the germline V gene. V was clipped by 4 bases and J by 9 bases, with 13 bases between them. The CDR3 bases are TGTGCCAGCAGTTCCCTGGGTAGGAGTGAGCAGTTCTTC. Protein: CASSSLGRSEQFF.

In its sample, this clonotype was seen a few times. The CDR3 nucleotides are TGTGCCAGCAGTTTATCGCTAGTCGGAGCCAAAAACATTCAGTACTTC. Amino acid sequence: CASSLSLVGAKNIQYF. This sequence joins TRBV28 and TRBJ2-4; no clear D gene. CDR1 is MDHEN, CDR2 SYDVKM, per germline. Trimming took off 1 base at V and 0 bases at J, with 10 bases between the two ends. The CDR3 contains 16 residues. Looking up the rest from reference TRBV28 and TRBJ2-4 gives the full variable domain: DVKVTQSSRYLVKRTGEKVFLECVQDMDHENMFWYRQDPGLGLRLIYFSYDVKMKEKGDIPEGYSVSREKKERFSLILESASTNQTSMYLCASSLSLVGAKNIQYFGAGTRLSVL.

Only a few counts were recorded for this clonotype. The rearrangement uses TRBV4-1 and TRBJ1-1; D is undetermined. The CDR3 is made up of 14 amino acids. V lost 1 base and J 4 bases, leaving 10 bases between the germline ends. Germline loops: CDR1 MGHRA, CDR2 YSYEKL. CDR3 bases: TGCGCCAGCAGCCAAGGAGTGGGTCCCACTGAAGCTTTCTTT. Encoded protein: CASSQGVGPTEAFF.

The genes are TRBV7-6 and TRBJ2-7; 9 bases map to TRBD1. Losses at the gene ends were 0 bases for V and 4 bases for J; bases not matched to a gene: 16. The CDR3 totals 19 residues. The V gene's germline CDR1 is SGHVS and CDR2 FNYEAQ. CDR3 region: CASSLARGWGQGYRYEQYV. The CDR3 coding sequence is TGTGCCAGCAGCTTAGCTCGGGGTTGGGGACAGGGCTATCGGTACGAGCAGTACGTC.

In this sample, this clonotype turned up a few times. The rearrangement links TRBV11-1 to TRBJ2-5; perhaps D is TRBD1 or TRBD2 (5 bases each). This CDR3 is built from 13 residues. Germline assignment: CDR1 SGHAT and CDR2 FQDESV (reference sequence). Trimming stripped 5 bases from V and 4 bases from J, with 11 bases between. CDR3 loop: CASSMGPGETQYF. The CDR3 nucleotides read TGTGCCAGCAGCATGGGACCAGGAGAGACCCAGTACTTC.

This clonotype was picked up a small number of times. The chain links TRBV6-2 or TRBV6-3 to TRBJ1-1; D is perhaps TRBD1 (5 bases). The germline V gene has CDR1 MNHEY and CDR2 SVGEGT. V lost 1 base, J lost 8 bases, and 14 bases lay in between. The CDR3 has 14 amino acids. In DNA, the CDR3 is TGTGCCAGCAGTTACTTGGGTAGTAGGACAGAAGCTTTCTTT. It codes for CASSYLGSRTEAFF.

This clonotype has only a few counts. The chain joins TRBV6-5 to TRBJ2-7, with 9 positions matching TRBD1. Looked up from germline, CDR1 is MNHEY and CDR2 is SVGAGI. This CDR3 is 14 amino acids long. The V gene end was trimmed by 2 bases and the J gene end by 7 bases; junction bases not matched to a gene: 6. Written as DNA, the CDR3 is TGTGCCAGCAGTTACCCGGGACAGGGAGGAGAGCAGTACTTC. It codes for CASSYPGQGGEQYF.

The V and J genes are TRBV7-6 and TRBJ2-1, with D unresolved. CDR1 is SGHVS, CDR2 FNYEAQ, per germline. CDR3 length equals 14 residues. V was shortened by 5 bases and J by 6 bases, with 14 bases between the two germline ends. In DNA form, the CDR3 reads TGTGCCAGCAGCCCGCCCACTACTACCAATGAGCAGTTCTTC. It encodes CASSPPTTTNEQFF.

The V and J genes are TRBV5-5 and TRBJ1-5; D call uncertain. Trimming cost V 1 base and J 4 bases, with 12 bases left between them. The CDR3 totals 15 residues. Germline V gives CDR1 SGHKS, CDR2 YYEKEE (reference sequence). CDR3 nucleotide sequence: TGTGCCAGCAGCTTGTATTTTGGGAGTAATCAGCCCCAGCATTTT. It encodes CASSLYFGSNQPQHF.

In its sample, this clonotype was seen many times. This rearrangement joins TRBV27 to TRBJ2-3, with TRBD2 matching 8 bases. Trimming cost V 3 bases and J 3 bases; bases outside gene matches: 5. This CDR3 has 15 amino acids. CDR1 MNHEY and CDR2 SMNVEV come from the germline V gene (reference sequence). This CDR3 is CASSFGGALTDTQYF. CDR3 nucleotide sequence: TGTGCCAGCAGTTTCGGGGGGGCCCTAACAGATACGCAGTATTTT.

V gene TRBV6-6 combines with J gene TRBJ2-3; D perhaps matches TRBD2 (7 bases). The CDR3 loop spans 16 amino acids. Germline lookup yields CDR1 MNHNY and CDR2 SVGAGI (reference sequence). The V end lost 2 bases, the J end lost 2 bases, and 14 bases lay between the germline ends. DNA of the CDR3: TGTGCCAGCAGTTACCCGAAGGGGGGGGACACAGATACGCAGTATTTT. Translating it yields CASSYPKGGDTDTQYF.

This clonotype has a count of ten or more. The genes are TRBV7-2 and TRBJ1-2; no definite D call. The V end lost 5 bases, the J end lost 3 bases, and 13 bases lay between the germline ends. This CDR3 is 14 amino acids long. Germline assignment: CDR1 SGHTA and CDR2 FQGNSA. CDR3 bases: TGTGCCAGCAGCCCGCTCTACGGGGACTATGGCTACACCTTC. Its translation is CASSPLYGDYGYTF.

This sequence joins TRBV12-3 or TRBV12-4 and TRBJ1-2; D unresolved. Trimming took off 5 bases at V and 9 bases at J, with 13 bases between the two ends. This CDR3 spans 12 amino acids. The CDR3 region has the DNA TGTGCCAGCAGTCTCGGACGTCATAGCTACACCTTC. Its translation: CASSLGRHSYTF.

This chain uses TRBV12-3 or TRBV12-4 with TRBJ2-4; D is uncertain. V lost 6 bases, J lost 3 bases, and 6 bases lay in between. This CDR3 is 12 amino acids long. DNA for the CDR3: TGTGCCAGCAGCTGGATCAAAAACATTCAGTACTTC. Its protein product is CASSWIKNIQYF.

The sample holds a few counts of this clonotype. The chain has TRBV6-1 and TRBJ1-5; possible D gene TRBD1, 5 bases. There are 15 residues in the CDR3. The V gene lost 2 bases and the J gene lost 4 bases, with 12 bases spanning the gap. Germline V gene lookup returns CDR1 MNHNS and CDR2 SASEGT. The CDR3 is CASSEWDSWNQPQHF. CDR3 in DNA: TGTGCCAGCAGTGAATGGGACTCCTGGAATCAGCCCCAGCATTTT.

The chain joins TRBV27 to TRBJ1-3; 8 nucleotides match TRBD1. This CDR3 contains 15 residues. Germline loops: CDR1 MNHEY, CDR2 SMNVEV (reference sequence). Unmatched junction bases numbered 6, after V lost 5 bases and J lost 3 bases. For the CDR3, the DNA is TGTGCCAGCAGTGAAGACAGGGGAGGTGGAAACACCATATATTTT. Translation gives CASSEDRGGGNTIYF.

Only a few counts were recorded for this clonotype. This sequence joins TRBV4-1 and TRBJ2-1; D call uncertain. CDR3 size: 13 residues. The germline V gene has CDR1 MGHRA and CDR2 YSYEKL. Trimming took 0 bases from V and 6 from J, leaving 6 bases between them. The CDR3 spells CASSQDNFNEQFF. DNA for the CDR3: TGCGCCAGCAGCCAAGATAATTTCAATGAGCAGTTCTTC.

The rearrangement uses TRBV20-1 and TRBJ2-7, with 9 bases lining up with TRBD1. Germline V lookup: CDR1 DFQATT, CDR2 SNEGSKA (reference sequence). The CDR3 contains 14 residues. Unmatched junction bases numbered 6, after V lost 0 bases and J lost 6 bases. CDR3 protein: CSARDQGQGVEQYV. The CDR3 DNA sequence: TGCAGTGCTAGAGACCAGGGACAGGGCGTCGAGCAGTACGTC.

This chain links TRBV6-5 with TRBJ2-7; 9 nucleotides match TRBD2. The germline CDR1 and CDR2 sequences are MNHEY and SVGAGI. CDR3 size: 15 residues. V gave up 2 bases and J gave up 2 bases; unmatched junction bases: 4. CDR3 region: CASSYQASGAYEQYV. CDR3 coding DNA: TGTGCCAGCAGTTACCAGGCTAGCGGGGCCTACGAGCAGTACGTC.

The V and J genes are TRBV7-9 and TRBJ2-4; the match to TRBD2 covers 7 bases. Germline CDR1 SEHNR, CDR2 FQNEAQ (reference sequence). The CDR3 is 17 amino acids. The junction had 12 bases not matched to a gene; V was cut back by 3 bases and J by 4 bases. The CDR3 protein is CASSLSPFRGDKNIQYF. In nucleotides, the CDR3 is TGTGCCAGCAGCTTGTCACCCTTCCGGGGGGATAAAAACATTCAGTACTTC.

A word on this clonotype: A much larger clone lies one base from this, so it may be a read error. V and J are TRBV27 and TRBJ1-5; no clear D. CDR3 size: 15 residues. Trimming shortened V by 2 bases and J by 0 bases, and 8 bases separated the two germline ends. From germline, CDR1 is MNHEY and CDR2 SMNVEV (reference sequence). Here the CDR3 DNA reads TGTGCCAGCAGTTTACCAGAGTATAGCAATCAGCCCCAGCATTTT. This encodes CASSLPEYSNQPQHF.

This clonotype was found a few times. The chain joins TRBV28 to TRBJ2-2; the D call may be TRBD1 or TRBD2 (5 bases each). V shed 4 bases and J shed 1 base, with 16 bases lying between them. Germline V gene sequence: CDR1 MDHEN, CDR2 SYDVKM. The CDR3 runs to 17 residues. The DNA of the CDR3 is TGTGCCAGCAGTTCCCCACGGGGCAAAATGAACACCGGGGAGCTGTTTTTT. It encodes CASSSPRGKMNTGELFF.

V and J are TRBV19 and TRBJ2-1; TRBD2 matches at 7 bases. J lost 4 bases, V lost 3 bases, and 3 bases had no gene match. This CDR3 region has 14 residues. Per the germline V gene, CDR1 is LNHDA and CDR2 is SQIVND (reference sequence). CDR3 in amino acids: CASSILAAYNEQFF. CDR3 bases: TGTGCCAGTAGTATCCTAGCGGCTTACAATGAGCAGTTCTTC.

This clonotype was observed a handful of times. The chain carries TRBV7-6 and TRBJ2-2, with 8 bases matching TRBD2. Germline trimming cut 3 bases from V and 1 base from J; bases unmatched to any gene: 1. The germline gives CDR1 SGHVS, CDR2 FNYEAQ. The CDR3 spans 15 residues. The CDR3 reads CASSFREGNTGELFF. CDR3 nucleotides: TGTGCCAGCAGCTTCCGGGAGGGGAACACCGGGGAGCTGTTTTTT.

The chain uses TRBV6-2 or TRBV6-3 and TRBJ1-5; D perhaps matches TRBD1 (5 bases). This CDR3 region has 15 residues. Germline CDR1 MNHEY, CDR2 SVGEGT. V was pared by 2 bases and J by 4 bases, with 12 bases between. CDR3 amino acids: CASSYTGLSNQPQHF. The CDR3 DNA reads TGTGCCAGCAGTTACACGGGACTGTCTAATCAGCCCCAGCATTTT.